Presented here are 31 T cell receptor beta chains from one specimen sequenced in a study of blood T cell repertoires in COVID-19. Clones were read by immunoSEQ multiplex PCR, and TCRdb kept only the in-frame ones, dropping some. Here the sample spans some 250,000 clones, approximately 86% being singletons. Sequenced material: peripheral blood. All receptors come from a woman in her thirties who had recovered from COVID-19.

The rearrangement links TRBV5-1 to TRBJ2-5, with TRBD2 as a possible D gene (5 bases). The CDR3 is 14 amino acids. The germline gives CDR1 SGHRS, CDR2 YFSETQ. Trimming pared 0 bases from V and 4 bases from J, leaving 10 bases between. This CDR3 is CASSLVQAGETQYF. In DNA form, the CDR3 reads TGCGCCAGCAGCTTGGTCCAGGCGGGAGAGACCCAGTACTTC.

The genes are TRBV7-6 and TRBJ2-3; TRBD2 agrees at 7 bases. There are 15 residues in the CDR3. V lost 6 bases, J lost 0 bases, and 6 bases stayed unmatched. Germline CDR1 and CDR2: SGHVS and FNYEAQ. CDR3 nucleotide sequence: TGTGCCAGCAGATATCTAGCGGAAAGCACAGATACGCAGTATTTT. It encodes CASRYLAESTDTQYF.

The genes are TRBV3-1 (or the pseudogene TRBV3-2) and TRBJ2-7; no definite D call. Per the germline V gene, CDR1 is LGHDT and CDR2 is YNNKEL (reference sequence). The CDR3 loop spans 14 amino acids. The germline V and J ends were trimmed by 1 base and 2 bases, with 9 bases remaining between them. CDR3 sequence (DNA): TGTGCCAGCAGCCAAGTAAGAGGTCCCTACGAGCAGTACTTC. Its translation is CASSQVRGPYEQYF.

The sample holds one count of this clone. The J gene is TRBJ1-3, the V gene TRBV9; no reliable D call. Germline CDR1 and CDR2: SGDLS and YYNGEE. This CDR3 is 15 amino acids long. Deletions cut 4 bases from V and 2 bases from J, with 13 bases between. CDR3 bases: TGTGCCAGCAGCCCGACCGGGGTTGCTGGAAACACCATATATTTT. This codes for CASSPTGVAGNTIYF.

The chain links TRBV10-3 to TRBJ1-1; D uncertain. Looked up from germline, CDR1 is ENHRY and CDR2 is SYGVKD. The CDR3 sequence is 12 residues long. V lost 3 bases, J lost 7 bases, and 9 bases lay in between. CDR3 sequence reads: CAISESQIEAFF. The CDR3 bases are TGTGCCATCAGTGAATCACAGATTGAAGCTTTCTTT.

The rearrangement joins TRBV4-1 to TRBJ1-2; D remains unclear. V was clipped by 0 bases and J by 1 base, with 6 bases between them. The CDR3 runs 14 residues. Germline V gene data show CDR1 as MGHRA and CDR2 as YSYEKL. The CDR3 region is CASSQDPGNYGYTF. The CDR3 bases are TGCGCCAGCAGCCAAGATCCGGGTAACTATGGCTACACCTTC.

The CDR3 sequence: CASSSADSQDQPQHF. The DNA of the CDR3 is TGTGCCAGCAGCTCTGCGGACAGCCAGGATCAGCCCCAGCATTTT. The genes are TRBV7-9 and TRBJ1-5, with D maybe TRBD1 (6 bases). Germline V gives CDR1 SEHNR, CDR2 FQNEAQ (reference sequence). This CDR3 spans 15 amino acids. V gave up 4 bases and J gave up 5 bases, with 15 bases separating them.

The rearrangement uses TRBV7-9 and TRBJ1-2, with TRBD1 matching over 9 bases. The V and J ends lost 4 bases and 7 bases, in that order; junction bases with no gene match: 4. Germline V gene sequence: CDR1 SEHNR, CDR2 FQNEAQ (reference sequence). This CDR3 spans 13 amino acids. CDR3 protein: CASSSGQGGGYTF. In DNA, the CDR3 is TGTGCCAGCAGCTCGGGACAGGGAGGTGGCTACACCTTC.

This clone was counted once. The gene calls are TRBV6-5 and TRBJ1-6; D is unresolved. The germline V and J ends were trimmed by 2 bases and 7 bases, with 15 bases remaining between them. This CDR3 is 16 amino acids long. CDR1 and CDR2 from the germline V gene are MNHEY and SVGAGI. The CDR3 spells CASSYDPGALNSPLHF. The CDR3 coding sequence is TGTGCCAGCAGTTACGATCCAGGCGCTCTCAATTCACCCCTCCACTTT.

J is TRBJ1-5 and V is TRBV19; the match to TRBD1 covers 7 bases. The trim removed 5 bases at V and 1 base at J, leaving 11 bases unmatched. The CDR3 has 17 amino acids. Germline CDR1 LNHDA, CDR2 SQIVND (reference sequence). The CDR3 reads CASSSTGVQGSNQPQHF. CDR3 DNA sequence: TGTGCCAGTAGTTCTACAGGGGTCCAGGGGAGCAATCAGCCCCAGCATTTT.

The J gene is TRBJ2-3, the V gene TRBV6-2 or TRBV6-3; 11 nucleotides align to TRBD2. CDR1 and CDR2 from the germline V gene are MNHEY and SVGEGT. J was trimmed by 2 bases and V by 5 bases; bases with no gene match: 9. The CDR3 sequence is 17 residues long. The CDR3 nucleotides read TGTGCCAGCAGTCCCACCGGGACTAGCGGCACCACAGATACGCAGTATTTT. Translation: CASSPTGTSGTTDTQYF.

This clone was seen only once. The rearrangement uses TRBV7-2 and TRBJ1-1; D not certain. CDR3 size: 13 residues. CDR1 and CDR2 (germline): SGHTA, FQGNSA. V was cut by 4 bases and J by 7 bases, with 13 bases left in between. Here the CDR3 DNA reads TGTGCCAGCAGCTGGATGAGCGGCGGTGAAGCTTTCTTT. It codes for CASSWMSGGEAFF. Full variable domain (rest looked up from reference TRBV7-2 and TRBJ1-1): GAGVSQSPSNKVTEKGKDVELRCDPISGHTALYWYRQSLGQGLEFLIYFQGNSAPDKSGLPSDRFSAERTGGSVSTLTIQRTQQEDSAVYLCASSWMSGGEAFFGQGTRLTVV.

V gene TRBV4-1 combines with J gene TRBJ2-2; D may be TRBD1 (6 bases). Germline V CDR1 and CDR2: MGHRA, YSYEKL. Trimming stripped 1 base from V and 2 bases from J, with 11 bases between. The CDR3 contains 16 residues. This CDR3 reads CASSQGNRANTGELFF. In DNA form, the CDR3 reads TGCGCCAGCAGCCAAGGTAACAGGGCTAACACCGGGGAGCTGTTTTTT.

This chain links TRBV6-1 with TRBJ1-4, with a tentative D call TRBD1 (6 bases). V lost 2 bases to trimming and J lost 7 bases, with 11 bases between them. Germline lookup yields CDR1 MNHNS and CDR2 SASEGT. This CDR3 contains 14 residues. In DNA, the CDR3 is TGTGCCAGCAGTGAAAGCAGGGGCGGTGAAAAACTGTTTTTT. Translation gives CASSESRGGEKLFF.

In its sample, this clone was seen a few times. The CDR3 spells CASSADRLNEKLFF. The CDR3, as DNA: TGTGCCAGCAGCGCCGACAGGCTAAATGAAAAACTGTTTTTT. The rearrangement links TRBV2 to TRBJ1-4; maybe TRBD1 (6 bases). Germline loops: CDR1 SNHLY, CDR2 FYNNEI. V lost 6 bases to trimming and J lost 5 bases, with 13 bases between them. The CDR3 is 14 amino acids.

The chain couples TRBV7-9 to TRBJ2-1, with 8 bases fitting TRBD2. In germline, CDR1 is SEHNR, CDR2 FQNEAQ (reference sequence). The CDR3 is 17 amino acids. V lost 6 bases and J lost 3; bases outside the gene matches: 13. CDR3 bases: TGTGCCAGCAGGGCAACCAACTCGGGGGGGCGCTACAATGAGCAGTTCTTC. Amino acid sequence: CASRATNSGGRYNEQFF.

This sequence joins TRBV5-4 and TRBJ2-5; 9 bases agree with TRBD2. The CDR3 totals 18 residues. The J segment lost 5 bases and the V segment lost 4 bases, leaving 18 bases of the junction unmatched. Germline assignment: CDR1 SGHNT and CDR2 YYREEE (reference sequence). The CDR3 loop is CASSTRVTSGRMGETQYF. CDR3 nucleotide sequence: TGTGCCAGCAGCACTCGAGTGACTAGCGGTAGGATGGGGGAGACCCAGTACTTC.

The chain joins TRBV19 to TRBJ1-5; a weak D match, TRBD1 (6 bases). From germline, CDR1 is LNHDA and CDR2 SQIVND (reference sequence). Trimming pared 5 bases from V and 6 bases from J, leaving 20 bases between. This CDR3 is 16 amino acids long. CDR3 sequence: CASSHRGAGAAQPQHF. In DNA, the CDR3 is TGTGCCAGTAGTCATCGGGGCGCGGGGGCGGCTCAGCCCCAGCATTTT.

V gene TRBV11-2 combines with J gene TRBJ2-1; 7 bases map to TRBD2. Unmatched junction bases numbered 6, after V lost 5 bases and J lost 8 bases. The CDR3 runs to 13 residues. CDR1 and CDR2 from the germline V gene are SGHAT and FQNNGV. CDR3 DNA: TGTGCCAGCAGCCTCGGGGAGGGGTATGAGCAGTTCTTC. It codes for CASSLGEGYEQFF.

The genes are TRBV7-3 and TRBJ2-5; D may be TRBD2 (6 bases). Germline CDR1 and CDR2: SGHTA and FQGTGA. There are 13 residues in the CDR3. V lost 0 bases and J lost 5, with 7 bases in between. CDR3 sequence reads: CASSLTTSETQYF. The CDR3 nucleotides are TGTGCCAGCAGCTTAACAACTAGCGAGACCCAGTACTTC.

The CDR3 coding sequence is TGTGCCTGGAGCAGGGCTCACTATGGCTACACCTTC. Amino acids: CAWSRAHYGYTF. The chain recombines TRBV30 with TRBJ1-2; perhaps TRBD1 as D (5 bases). In germline, CDR1 is GTSNPN, CDR2 SVGIG (reference sequence). The CDR3 has 12 residues. The ends were cut back, 3 bases at V and 3 bases at J, with 8 bases in the middle.

This clone is labeled medium-sized. V and J are TRBV6-5 and TRBJ2-7; 9 bases fit TRBD1. Germline V gives CDR1 MNHEY, CDR2 SVGAGI. The J segment lost 6 bases and the V segment lost 0 bases, leaving 6 bases of the junction unmatched. This CDR3 has 15 residues. DNA for the CDR3: TGTGCCAGCAGTTACTCTAGGACAGGGGAAAGCGAGCAGTACTTC. It yields the protein CASSYSRTGESEQYF.

V usage is TRBV18 and J usage is TRBJ2-1, with TRBD2 as a possible D gene (5 bases). This CDR3 has 15 residues. The germline CDR1 and CDR2 sequences are KGHSH and LQKENI. Trimming took 2 bases from V and 5 from J, leaving 13 bases between them. This CDR3 reads CASSPRLAHDNEQFF. The CDR3 nucleotides read TGTGCCAGCTCACCAAGGCTAGCCCACGACAATGAGCAGTTCTTC. Together with reference TRBV18 and TRBJ2-1, the CDR3 gives the full variable domain: NAGVMQNPRHLVRRRGQEARLRCSPMKGHSHVYWYRQLPEEGLKFMVYLQKENIIDESGMPKERFSAEFPKEGPSILRIQQVVRGDSAAYFCASSPRLAHDNEQFFGPGTRLTVL.

The chain carries TRBV2 and TRBJ1-1; D ambiguous. With 7 bases removed from V and 4 bases from J, the gap between germline ends came to 10 bases. Germline CDR1 is SNHLY and CDR2 is FYNNEI. This CDR3 has 12 amino acids. Here the CDR3 reads CASNHPGTEAFF. The CDR3 nucleotides are TGTGCCAGCAATCACCCGGGCACTGAAGCTTTCTTT.

Only a few counts were recorded for this clone. This sequence joins TRBV5-1 and TRBJ2-7, with TRBD2 matching 8 bases. V lost 0 bases to trimming and J lost 7 bases; unmatched junction nucleotides: 9. Germline lookup yields CDR1 SGHRS and CDR2 YFSETQ. This CDR3 comprises 15 residues. CDR3 in DNA: TGCGCCAGCAGCTTGGAGGCTAGCGGGCTCGGGGAGCAGTACTTC. Amino acid sequence: CASSLEASGLGEQYF.

The chain has TRBV18 and TRBJ1-1; 7 bases line up with TRBD1. The CDR3 is 15 amino acids. J gave up 2 bases and V 4 bases, and 7 bases lay outside the gene matches. Germline-derived CDR1 and CDR2 are KGHSH and LQKENI. The CDR3 loop reads CASSLQGQLNTEAFF. The DNA for the CDR3 is TGTGCCAGCTCACTCCAGGGACAGCTTAACACTGAAGCTTTCTTT.

The rearrangement uses TRBV7-9 and TRBJ2-7, with TRBD2 matching 8 bases. The V gene's germline CDR1 is SEHNR and CDR2 FQNEAQ (reference sequence). V lost 2 bases and J lost 2; bases outside the gene matches: 8. The CDR3 covers 16 residues. CDR3 sequence: CASSLWAPAGAYEQYF. Here the CDR3 DNA reads TGTGCCAGCAGCTTATGGGCCCCAGCGGGGGCCTACGAGCAGTACTTC.

This sequence joins TRBV12-3 or TRBV12-4 and TRBJ1-5, with a tentative D call TRBD1 (5 bases). V shed 7 bases and J shed 6 bases, with 10 bases lying between them. This CDR3 spans 12 amino acids. CDR3 in amino acids: CASTTRGQPQHF. The CDR3, as DNA: TGTGCCAGCACTACAAGGGGTCAGCCCCAGCATTTT.

A few counts support this clone. The CDR3 nucleotides are TGTGCCAGCAGTGAATCGGACAGCCCTAATTCACCCCTCCACTTT. This codes for CASSESDSPNSPLHF. J is TRBJ1-6 and V is TRBV25-1; a possible D gene is TRBD1 (6 bases). V lost 1 base to trimming and J lost 6 bases, with 10 bases between them. This CDR3 has 15 amino acids. CDR1 and CDR2 (germline): MGHDK, SYGVNS.

The genes are TRBV2 and TRBJ1-6, with TRBD1 as a possible D gene (5 bases). Looked up from germline, CDR1 is SNHLY and CDR2 is FYNNEI. The CDR3 runs to 16 residues. Trimming removed 6 bases at V and 10 bases at J, with 22 bases between. CDR3 residues: CASSPLQSGDVSPLHF. The CDR3 DNA reads TGTGCCAGCAGCCCCCTTCAATCGGGGGATGTCTCACCCCTCCACTTT.

The rearrangement uses TRBV7-6 and TRBJ2-2; no clear D. V was cut by 3 bases and J by 0 bases, with 8 bases left in between. CDR1 is SGHVS and CDR2 is FNYEAQ in the germline V gene. The CDR3 is 15 residues long. CDR3 amino acids: CASSFGQANTGELFF. Here the CDR3 DNA reads TGTGCCAGCAGCTTCGGCCAGGCGAACACCGGGGAGCTGTTTTTT.